Here is one T cell receptor (beta chain) with its context. The data are from a study of cytomegalovirus exposure and HLA in healthy donors. The germline V gene encodes CDR1 MDHEN and CDR2 SYDVKM. Between the trimmed V and J ends, which lost 6 bases and 2 bases, there was a span of 17 bases. This CDR3 is 16 amino acids long. The PCR was carried out with 60 Vbeta primers and 13 Jbeta primers. Sequenced by immunoSEQ multiplex PCR; TCRdb stores in-frame clones only, minus some. The data contain 120,000 or so clones, 75% to 90% of them singletons. The sequence was obtained from a man aged 40-49 years in good health and CMV-seronegative. Sequencing was done on a sample of PBMCs. The chain combines TRBV28 with TRBJ1-5, with TRBD1 as a possible D gene (6 bases). CDR3 DNA: TGTGCCAGCAGCTTCATGACAGGTCGTCGCAATCAGCCCCAGCATTTT. Translated: CASSFMTGRRNQPQHF.